The 3 T cell receptor beta chains presented below share a single source sample, sequenced in a study of cytomegalovirus exposure and HLA in healthy donors. PCR primers comprised 60 Vbeta and 13 Jbeta primers. Sequencing was performed with immunoSEQ multiplex PCR; in TCRdb, only in-frame clones are kept and a portion is missing. Its listing shows almost 45,000 clones. Sequenced material: PBMCs. The receptors derive from a male donor in good health and CMV-seronegative.

This chain joins TRBV19 and TRBJ1-2; TRBD1 matches 8 bases. This CDR3 comprises 14 residues. CDR1 is LNHDA, CDR2 SQIVND, per germline (reference sequence). The V gene end was trimmed by 6 bases and the J gene end by 5 bases; junction bases not matched to a gene: 8. CDR3 amino acids: CASSPRGLSYGYTF. DNA for the CDR3: TGTGCCAGTAGCCCCAGGGGGCTAAGTTATGGCTACACCTTC.

This sequence joins TRBV4-2 and TRBJ2-7; 7 bases line up with TRBD1. This CDR3 is 14 amino acids long. The trim removed 4 bases at V and 2 bases at J, leaving 5 bases unmatched. CDR1 is LGHNA, CDR2 YNFKEQ, per germline. CDR3 DNA: TGTGCCAGCAGCCCCAGGGACAGCGCCTACGAGCAGTACTTC. Translation: CASSPRDSAYEQYF.

This chain joins TRBV30 and TRBJ2-7; 9 nucleotides line up with TRBD2. Germline V gene data show CDR1 as GTSNPN and CDR2 as SVGIG (reference sequence). The CDR3 runs to 12 residues. Germline trimming cut 8 bases from V and 4 bases from J; bases unmatched to any gene: 6. CDR3 DNA sequence: TGTGCCCAAACTGCGGGGGGGTACGAGCAGTACTTC. It codes for CAQTAGGYEQYF. The variable domain in full, with the rest retrieved from reference TRBV30 and TRBJ2-7, is SQTIHQWPATLVQPVGSPLSLECTVEGTSNPNLYWYRQAAGRGLQLLFYSVGIGQISSEVPQNLSASRPQDRQFILSSKKLLLSDSGFYLCAQTAGGYEQYFGPGTRLTVT.